This T cell receptor (beta chain) was recovered during a study of vaccination and CD4 T cells after COVID-19. About the study: Every culture used as a control got a CEFX pool, an HIV-1 Nef pool, or no peptide.

Specified treatment: approximately nine-day PBMC culture with coronavirus spike peptide pools or control peptides (ViraFEST assay). Cultured CD4+ T-cell DNA underwent Oncomine TCR Beta short-read sequencing. TCRdb reprocessed the PCR reads via MiXCR and lists one record per CDR3 protein. The data show 12,000 or so distinct CDR3 sequences, 40% to 50% seen once. On this clonotype itself: Antigen unknown.

The receptor was isolated from a human donor who had recovered from COVID-19. Sequenced: CD4+ T cells from blood, cultured in vitro.

The CDR3 here is CASSQGLAGAVSYNEQFF. Here the CDR3 DNA reads TGCGCCAGCAGCCAGGGACTAGCGGGGGCCGTCTCCTACAATGAGCAGTTCTTC. The V call is TRBV4-1, the J call TRBJ2-1; 14 bases agree with TRBD2. V shed 3 bases and J 0 bases; nucleotides not matched to a gene: 4. From germline, CDR1 is MGHRA and CDR2 YSYEKL. This CDR3 has 18 amino acids.